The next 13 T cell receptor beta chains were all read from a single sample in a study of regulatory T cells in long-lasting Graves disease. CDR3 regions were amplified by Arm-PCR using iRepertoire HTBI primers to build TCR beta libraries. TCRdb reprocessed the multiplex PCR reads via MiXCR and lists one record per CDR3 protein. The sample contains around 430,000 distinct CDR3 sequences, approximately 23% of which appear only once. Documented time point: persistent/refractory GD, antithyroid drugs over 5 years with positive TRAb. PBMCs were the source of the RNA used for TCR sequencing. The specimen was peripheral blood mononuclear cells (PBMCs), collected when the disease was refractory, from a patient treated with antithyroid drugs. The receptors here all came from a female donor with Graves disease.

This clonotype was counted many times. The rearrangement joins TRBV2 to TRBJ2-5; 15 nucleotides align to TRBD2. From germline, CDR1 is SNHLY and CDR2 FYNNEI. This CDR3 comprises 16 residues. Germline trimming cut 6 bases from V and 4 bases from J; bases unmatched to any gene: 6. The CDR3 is CASSWGLAGGGETQYF. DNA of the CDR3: TGTGCCAGCAGCTGGGGACTAGCGGGAGGAGGAGAGACCCAGTACTTC.

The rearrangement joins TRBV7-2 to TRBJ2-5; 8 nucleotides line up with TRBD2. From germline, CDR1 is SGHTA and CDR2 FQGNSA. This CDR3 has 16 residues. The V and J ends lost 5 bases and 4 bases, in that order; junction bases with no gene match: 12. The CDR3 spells CASSQFSGIEGETQYF. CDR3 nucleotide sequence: TGTGCCAGCAGCCAATTTAGCGGGATCGAAGGAGAGACCCAGTACTTC.

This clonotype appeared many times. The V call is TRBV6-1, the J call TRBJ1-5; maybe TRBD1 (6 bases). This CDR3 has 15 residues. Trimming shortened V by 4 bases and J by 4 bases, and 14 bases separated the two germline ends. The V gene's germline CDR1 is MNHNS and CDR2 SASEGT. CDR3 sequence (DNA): TGTGCCAGCAGTGGCTACAGGGATTGGAATCAGCCCCAGCATTTT. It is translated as CASSGYRDWNQPQHF.

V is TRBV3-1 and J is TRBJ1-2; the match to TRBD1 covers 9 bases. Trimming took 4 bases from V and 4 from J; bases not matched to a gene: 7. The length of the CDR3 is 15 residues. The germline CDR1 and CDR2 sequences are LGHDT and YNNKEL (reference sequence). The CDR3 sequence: CASSPRQGVSYGYTF. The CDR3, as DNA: TGTGCCAGCAGCCCGAGACAGGGGGTCTCCTATGGCTACACCTTC.

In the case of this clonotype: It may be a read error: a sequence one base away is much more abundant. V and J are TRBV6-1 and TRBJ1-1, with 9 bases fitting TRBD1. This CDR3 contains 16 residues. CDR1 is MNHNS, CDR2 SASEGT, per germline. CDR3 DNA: TGTGCCGGCAGAAAGGGGGGGACAGGGCTGAACACTGAAGCTTTCTTT. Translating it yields CAGRKGGTGLNTEAFF.

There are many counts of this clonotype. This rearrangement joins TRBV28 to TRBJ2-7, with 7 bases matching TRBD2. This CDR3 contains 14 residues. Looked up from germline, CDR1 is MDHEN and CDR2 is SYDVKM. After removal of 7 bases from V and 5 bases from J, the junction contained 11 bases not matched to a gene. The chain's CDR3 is CASMRIGGMNEQYF. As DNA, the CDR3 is TGTGCCAGCATGAGGATCGGGGGGATGAACGAGCAGTACTTC.

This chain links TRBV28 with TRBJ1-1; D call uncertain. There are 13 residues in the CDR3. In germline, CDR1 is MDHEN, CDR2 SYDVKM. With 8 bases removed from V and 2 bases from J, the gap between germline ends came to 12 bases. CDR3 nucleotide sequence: TGTGCCAGCCCACCACTAGTTAACACTGAAGCTTTCTTT. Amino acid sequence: CASPPLVNTEAFF.

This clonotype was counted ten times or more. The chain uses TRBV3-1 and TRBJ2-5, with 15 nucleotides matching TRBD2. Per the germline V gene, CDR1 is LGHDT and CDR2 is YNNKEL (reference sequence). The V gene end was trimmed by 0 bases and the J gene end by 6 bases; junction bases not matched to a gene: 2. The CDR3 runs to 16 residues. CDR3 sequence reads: CASSQDGTSGGQTQYF. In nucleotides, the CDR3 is TGTGCCAGCAGCCAAGATGGGACTAGCGGGGGGCAGACCCAGTACTTC.

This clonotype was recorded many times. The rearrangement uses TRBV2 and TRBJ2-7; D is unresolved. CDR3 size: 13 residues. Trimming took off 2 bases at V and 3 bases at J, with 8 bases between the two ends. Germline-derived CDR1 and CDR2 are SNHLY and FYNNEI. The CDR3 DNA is TGTGCCAGCAGTGAAAGGAGACTCTACGAGCAGTACTTC. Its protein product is CASSERRLYEQYF.

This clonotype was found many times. The CDR3 loop reads CASSPTGRLYEQYF. In nucleotides, the CDR3 is TGTGCCAGCAGCCCCACAGGGAGGCTCTACGAGCAGTACTTC. The gene calls are TRBV11-1 and TRBJ2-7; D is perhaps TRBD1 or TRBD2 (6 bases each). CDR3 size: 14 residues. CDR1 and CDR2 (germline): SGHAT, FQDESV (reference sequence). V was clipped by 5 bases and J by 3 bases, with 14 bases between them.

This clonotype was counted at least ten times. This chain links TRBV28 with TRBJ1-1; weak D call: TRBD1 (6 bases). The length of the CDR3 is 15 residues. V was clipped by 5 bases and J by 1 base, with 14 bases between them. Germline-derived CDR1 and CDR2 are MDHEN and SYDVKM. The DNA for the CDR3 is TGTGCCAGCAGTCGGGCCGGGGGCCCGAACACTGAAGCTTTCTTT. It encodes CASSRAGGPNTEAFF. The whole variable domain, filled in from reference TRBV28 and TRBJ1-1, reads DVKVTQSSRYLVKRTGEKVFLECVQDMDHENMFWYRQDPGLGLRLIYFSYDVKMKEKGDIPEGYSVSREKKERFSLILESASTNQTSMYLCASSRAGGPNTEAFFGQGTRLTVV.

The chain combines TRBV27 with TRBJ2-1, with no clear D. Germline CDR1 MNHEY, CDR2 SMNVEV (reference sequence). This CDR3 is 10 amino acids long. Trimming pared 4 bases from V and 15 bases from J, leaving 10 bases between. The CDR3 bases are TGTGCCAGCAGTTCTGAAAGGACGTTCTTC. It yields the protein CASSSERTFF.

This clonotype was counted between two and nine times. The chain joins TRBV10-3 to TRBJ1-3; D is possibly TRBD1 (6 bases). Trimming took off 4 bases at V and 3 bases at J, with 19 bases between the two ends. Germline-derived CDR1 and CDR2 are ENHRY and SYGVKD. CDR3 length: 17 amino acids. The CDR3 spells CAISGSLTGNLGNTIYF. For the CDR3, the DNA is TGTGCCATCAGTGGATCCCTCACAGGGAATCTTGGAAACACCATATATTTT.